This T cell receptor (beta chain) derives from a study of T-cell memory formation after mild COVID-19. Study-level findings and limits: The study found balanced CD4/CD8 in clones contracting day 15 to 85 and a CD4+ lean in later expanders. Pre-infection memory already had some responding clones, implying cross-reactive memory joined. Second-wave clones reaching peak frequency on day 37 lacked confirmed SARS-CoV-2 specificity.

The length of the CDR3 is 15 residues. Germline V gene lookup returns CDR1 LGHNA and CDR2 YSLEER. Trimming removed 0 bases from V and 9 bases from J, with 17 bases in between. TCRalpha and TCRbeta libraries used 5'RACE with constant-segment primers and UMIs. In TCRdb, the 5' RACE reads were re-called with MiXCR into one record per CDR3 protein. The data contain some 490,000 distinct CDR3 sequences, 15% to 20% of them singletons. In its sample, this clonotype was seen a few times. As yet, its antigen is unknown. Sequenced sample: PBMCs or a T cell subset sorted from them (not recorded which). This chain connects TRBV4-3 to TRBJ2-5; no clear D gene. This clonotype was sampled from an adult woman who had mild COVID-19 (a few samples of this study predate the infection). Cell type and time point are not known. The CDR3 region is CASSQDRVRPDPQYF. The CDR3, as DNA: TGCGCCAGCAGCCAAGATCGGGTCCGACCAGATCCCCAGTACTTC.